The sequence of this T cell receptor beta chain was determined in a study of Graves' ophthalmopathy and Graves' hyperthyroidism. General study results and limits: In separating ophthalmopathy from stable hyperthyroidism, a 13-signature model achieved roughly 87% sensitivity and 65% to 84% specificity. The majority of expanded thyroid clonotypes above 0.001 frequency also occurred in blood.

Beta-chain TCR CDR3 regions were amplified from RNA transcripts. First-round RT-PCR used HTBI primers; second-round multiplex PCR followed. TCRdb processed the multiplex PCR reads anew with MiXCR; each CDR3 protein has one entry. Here the sample spans hundreds of thousands of distinct CDR3 sequences, roughly 20% being singletons. Establishment of the diagnosis relied upon clinical symptoms, serum thyroxine, TRAb, thyroid ultrasound and orbital computed tomography. 10 ml of fresh blood yielded the PBMCs by density gradient. The germline CDR1 and CDR2 sequences are MNHNS and SASEGT. The CDR3 extends over 15 amino acids. V was trimmed by 5 bases and J by 1 base, leaving 12 bases between them. A note on this clonotype: Its antigen is currently unknown.

The sequenced sample was peripheral blood. This clonotype originated in a woman under 30 with stable Graves' hyperthyroidism. The chain joins TRBV6-1 to TRBJ1-5, with D unclear. This CDR3 reads CASSPLAGSNQPQHF. As DNA, the CDR3 is TGTGCCAGCAGTCCCCTGGCAGGCAGCAATCAGCCCCAGCATTTT.